The subject of this entry is one TCR beta chain. The data were obtained in a study of shared T cell receptors in the human thymus. Sequenced by immunoSEQ multiplex PCR; TCRdb stores in-frame clones only, minus some. The table has hundreds of thousands of clones, 88% seen once. Trimming removed 1 base from V and 5 bases from J, with 17 bases in between. CDR1 LGHNA and CDR2 YSLEER come from the germline V gene. The CDR3 is 16 residues long. The same data also went into a second study, on human thymus T cells. From that second work: Those donating were healthy Finnish infants in corrective surgery for congenital heart defects. Repertoires sampled from thymus and blood appeared biased in V and J gene usage. Unrelated individuals reportedly shared highly overlapping thymic TCR repertoires.

What was sequenced was thymocytes. The chain employs TRBV4-3 and TRBJ2-5, with a possible D match to TRBD1 (5 bases). This clonotype was obtained from a boy under two years old with a congenital heart defect. The CDR3, as DNA: TGCGCCAGCAGCCAAGCACCCCAGGGTCGTGCGGAGACCCAGTACTTC. Its protein product is CASSQAPQGRAETQYF.